What follows is one T cell receptor beta chain and its context. The antigen remains unidentified. Between the trimmed V and J ends, which lost 4 bases and 4 bases, there was a span of 11 bases. The germline gives CDR1 SGDLS, CDR2 YYNGEE. There are 13 residues in the CDR3. This entry comes from a study of response to subunit inactivated influenza vaccine. Study conclusions and caveats: It was the authors' suggestion that each seasonal influenza vaccination recruits few new T cells.

From the RT-PCR reads, TCRdb called clonotypes with MiXCR, one entry per CDR3 protein. In the table there are roughly 570,000 distinct CDR3 sequences, around 13% of which are singletons. The rearrangement joins TRBV9 to TRBJ1-2; perhaps TRBD1 as D (6 bases). The origin of this receptor is a man aged 50 or older who received an inactivated influenza vaccine. Source: PBMCs from blood, taken 45 days after vaccination. The CDR3 region is CASSKQGTYGYTF. The CDR3, as DNA: TGTGCCAGCAGCAAACAGGGCACCTATGGCTACACCTTC.